These T cell receptor beta chains were read from a single sample in a study of technical replicates of blood from several donors. TCRdb's copy holds only in-frame clones and misses some; the assay was immunoSEQ multiplex PCR. The sample records tens of thousands of clones, about nine tenths being singletons. The specimen sequenced was T cells isolated from PBMCs. These receptors were obtained from a human donor in good health. Each CDR3 is given with its conserved first and last residue. The D gene is left open where the match is weak. For some rows the clone size is stated as once, few or many, or as a class when expanded; others skip it.

clone size: -; D gene: TRBD2; V gene: TRBV5-4; J gene: TRBJ2-7; CDR3 protein: CASTPAGGPPEQYF; CDR3 DNA: TGTGCCAGCACCCCGGCGGGAGGGCCACCCGAGCAGTACTTC
clone size: -; D gene: -; V gene: TRBV29-1; J gene: TRBJ1-2; CDR3 protein: CSPDYPTNYGYTF; CDR3 DNA: TGCAGCCCAGACTACCCGACTAACTATGGCTACACCTTC
clone size: -; D gene: -; V gene: TRBV29-1; J gene: TRBJ2-1; CDR3 protein: CSVQNEQFF; CDR3 DNA: TGCAGCGTTCAAAATGAGCAGTTCTTC
clone size: -; D gene: TRBD1; V gene: TRBV14; J gene: TRBJ2-7; CDR3 protein: CASSQLYFGDRGAEQYF; CDR3 DNA: TGTGCCAGCAGCCAATTGTATTTCGGGGACAGGGGTGCCGAGCAGTACTTC
clone size: -; D gene: TRBD1; V gene: TRBV9; J gene: TRBJ2-5; CDR3 protein: CASRNRDRAPQETQYF; CDR3 DNA: TGTGCCAGCAGGAACCGGGACAGGGCCCCTCAAGAGACCCAGTACTTC
clone size: -; D gene: -; V gene: TRBV7-3; J gene: TRBJ2-6; CDR3 protein: CASSQELSGANVLTF; CDR3 DNA: TGTGCCAGCAGCCAAGAACTGTCTGGGGCCAACGTCCTGACTTTC
clone size: -; D gene: TRBD2; V gene: TRBV9; J gene: TRBJ2-1; CDR3 protein: CASSAPTTSGTFKTYNEQFF; CDR3 DNA: TGTGCCAGCAGCGCTCCCACAACTAGCGGGACCTTCAAAACCTACAATGAGCAGTTCTTC
clone size: -; D gene: -; V gene: TRBV5-6; J gene: TRBJ2-3; CDR3 protein: CASSFVASTDTQYF; CDR3 DNA: TGTGCCAGCAGCTTTGTTGCGTCCACAGATACGCAGTATTTT
clone size: -; D gene: TRBD1; V gene: TRBV7-9; J gene: TRBJ1-1; CDR3 protein: CASSLGDRLITEAFF; CDR3 DNA: TGTGCCAGCAGCTTAGGGGACAGGTTAATCACTGAAGCTTTCTTT
clone size: -; D gene: -; V gene: TRBV29-1; J gene: TRBJ2-5; CDR3 protein: CSADPFQETQYF; CDR3 DNA: TGCAGCGCTGATCCCTTCCAAGAGACCCAGTACTTC
clone size: -; D gene: -; V gene: TRBV7-8; J gene: TRBJ1-1; CDR3 protein: CASRAESGRTEAFF; CDR3 DNA: TGTGCCAGCAGGGCGGAATCTGGTAGGACTGAAGCTTTCTTT
clone size: -; D gene: -; V gene: TRBV11-2; J gene: TRBJ2-7; CDR3 protein: CASSLTEAYEQYF; CDR3 DNA: TGTGCCAGCAGCTTGACAGAAGCCTACGAGCAGTACTTC
clone size: -; D gene: TRBD1; V gene: TRBV5-4; J gene: TRBJ2-5; CDR3 protein: CASSPGTGGTMEETQYF; CDR3 DNA: TGTGCCAGCAGCCCAGGGACAGGGGGAACGATGGAAGAGACCCAGTACTTC
clone size: -; D gene: TRBD1; V gene: TRBV29-1; J gene: TRBJ2-7; CDR3 protein: CSALTGDSYEQYF; CDR3 DNA: TGCAGCGCTCTGACAGGGGACTCCTACGAGCAGTACTTC
clone size: once; D gene: TRBD2; V gene: TRBV4-3; J gene: TRBJ2-1; CDR3 protein: CASSQESGRVPLFYNEQFF; CDR3 DNA: TGCGCCAGCAGCCAAGAGAGCGGGAGGGTCCCCCTTTTTTACAATGAGCAGTTCTTC
clone size: -; D gene: -; V gene: TRBV9; J gene: TRBJ2-1; CDR3 protein: CASYPGTGNEQFF; CDR3 DNA: TGTGCCAGTTATCCCGGGACTGGCAATGAGCAGTTCTTC
clone size: -; D gene: -; V gene: TRBV4-3; J gene: TRBJ2-2; CDR3 protein: CASSQDWVEAFANTGELFF; CDR3 DNA: TGCGCCAGCAGCCAAGATTGGGTAGAGGCGTTCGCGAACACCGGGGAGCTGTTTTTT
clone size: once; D gene: -; V gene: TRBV30; J gene: TRBJ2-3; CDR3 protein: CAWTRYTDTQYF; CDR3 DNA: TGTGCCTGGACCCGGTACACAGATACGCAGTATTTT
clone size: -; D gene: -; V gene: TRBV5-1; J gene: TRBJ1-1; CDR3 protein: CASSPQGNTEAFF; CDR3 DNA: TGCGCCAGCAGCCCTCAGGGGAACACTGAAGCTTTCTTT
clone size: -; D gene: -; V gene: TRBV10-3; J gene: TRBJ1-2; CDR3 protein: CAISEGGRGDYGYTF; CDR3 DNA: TGTGCCATCAGTGAGGGTGGTAGAGGAGACTATGGCTACACCTTC
clone size: -; D gene: -; V gene: TRBV5-4; J gene: TRBJ2-6; CDR3 protein: CASSLRAGANVLTF; CDR3 DNA: TGTGCCAGCAGCTTGAGAGCTGGGGCCAACGTCCTGACTTTC
clone size: -; D gene: -; V gene: TRBV29-1; J gene: TRBJ2-1; CDR3 protein: CSVVRYNEQFF; CDR3 DNA: TGCAGCGTTGTGAGATACAATGAGCAGTTCTTC
clone size: -; D gene: TRBD1; V gene: TRBV5-4; J gene: TRBJ2-1; CDR3 protein: CASSGLPGQVNNEQFF; CDR3 DNA: TGTGCCAGCAGCGGGCTCCCGGGACAGGTAAACAATGAGCAGTTCTTC
clone size: once; D gene: -; V gene: TRBV18; J gene: TRBJ1-1; CDR3 protein: CASSPRETLRGEAFF; CDR3 DNA: TGTGCCAGCTCACCACGAGAGACCTTACGCGGGGAAGCTTTCTTT
clone size: -; D gene: -; V gene: TRBV11-3; J gene: TRBJ2-5; CDR3 protein: CASSLGALETQYF; CDR3 DNA: TGTGCCAGCAGCTTAGGAGCCTTAGAGACCCAGTACTTC
clone size: few; D gene: -; V gene: TRBV7-3; J gene: TRBJ2-7; CDR3 protein: CASSLKGDSMGQYF; CDR3 DNA: TGTGCCAGCAGCTTAAAAGGGGACTCTATGGGGCAGTACTTC
clone size: -; D gene: TRBD1; V gene: TRBV30; J gene: TRBJ2-3; CDR3 protein: CAWSYKGTAPDTQYF; CDR3 DNA: TGTGCCTGGAGTTATAAAGGGACAGCCCCAGATACGCAGTATTTT
clone size: once; D gene: TRBD2; V gene: TRBV6-4; J gene: TRBJ2-7; CDR3 protein: CASSESLAGGIYEQYF; CDR3 DNA: TGTGCCAGCAGTGAATCTCTAGCGGGAGGGATATACGAGCAGTACTTC
clone size: -; D gene: TRBD1; V gene: TRBV29-1; J gene: TRBJ2-1; CDR3 protein: CSEDRDRLNEQFF; CDR3 DNA: TGCAGCGAGGACAGGGATCGGCTAAATGAGCAGTTCTTC
clone size: -; D gene: -; V gene: TRBV4-3; J gene: TRBJ1-5; CDR3 protein: CASSRETGLLVPQHF; CDR3 DNA: TGCGCCAGCAGCCGAGAAACGGGACTCCTTGTCCCCCAGCATTTT
clone size: -; D gene: TRBD1; V gene: TRBV15; J gene: TRBJ2-7; CDR3 protein: CATSGGTGDYEQYF; CDR3 DNA: TGTGCCACCAGCGGCGGGACAGGGGACTACGAGCAGTACTTC
clone size: once; D gene: -; V gene: TRBV27; J gene: TRBJ1-3; CDR3 protein: CASSLSPRSDTIYF; CDR3 DNA: TGTGCCAGCAGTTTATCCCCGAGGTCAGACACCATATATTTT
clone size: -; D gene: -; V gene: TRBV4-3; J gene: TRBJ2-5; CDR3 protein: CASSRTVEETQYF; CDR3 DNA: TGCGCCAGCAGCCGGACAGTGGAGGAGACCCAGTACTTC
clone size: -; D gene: TRBD1; V gene: TRBV30; J gene: TRBJ1-5; CDR3 protein: CAWGGTGRQPQHF; CDR3 DNA: TGTGCCTGGGGGGGGACAGGTCGTCAGCCCCAGCATTTT
clone size: -; D gene: -; V gene: TRBV2; J gene: TRBJ2-7; CDR3 protein: CASTTGSYEQYF; CDR3 DNA: TGTGCCAGCACGACTGGATCCTACGAGCAGTACTTC